The clone carrying this T cell receptor beta chain came up a few times. RNA transcripts provided the template for amplifying TCR beta CDR3 regions. Following a first-round RT-PCR that used HTBI primers, a second-round multiplex PCR was carried out. Via MiXCR, TCRdb re-called the multiplex PCR reads, giving one row per CDR3 protein. The sample includes about 400,000 distinct CDR3 sequences, approximately 16% seen only once; the top ten take around 1.4%. This sample is drawn from a study of Graves' ophthalmopathy and Graves' hyperthyroidism. Trimming at V came to 7 bases and at J to 3 bases, leaving 8 bases not matched to a gene. The CDR3 runs to 13 residues. Germline loops: CDR1 SQVTM, CDR2 ANQGSEA.

The source material was peripheral blood. The rearrangement uses TRBV29-1 and TRBJ1-2; TRBD1 matches at 7 bases. The receptor's source is a woman between 18 and 29 years old with Graves' ophthalmopathy. This CDR3 reads CSAGEGADYGYTF. CDR3 sequence (DNA): TGCAGCGCGGGAGAGGGGGCGGACTATGGCTACACCTTC.